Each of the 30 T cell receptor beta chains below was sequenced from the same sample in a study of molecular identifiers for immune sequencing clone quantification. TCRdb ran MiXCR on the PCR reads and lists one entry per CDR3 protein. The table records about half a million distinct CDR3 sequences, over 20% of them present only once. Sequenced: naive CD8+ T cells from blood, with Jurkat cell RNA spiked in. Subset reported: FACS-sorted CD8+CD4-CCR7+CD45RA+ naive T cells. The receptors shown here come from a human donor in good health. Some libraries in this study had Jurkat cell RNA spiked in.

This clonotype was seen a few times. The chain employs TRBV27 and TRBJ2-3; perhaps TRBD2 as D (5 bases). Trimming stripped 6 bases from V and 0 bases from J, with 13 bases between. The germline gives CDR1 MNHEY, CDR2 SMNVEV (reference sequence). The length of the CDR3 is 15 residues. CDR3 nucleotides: TGTGCCAGCAGGGGCAGCGGATGGAGCACAGATACGCAGTATTTT. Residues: CASRGSGWSTDTQYF.

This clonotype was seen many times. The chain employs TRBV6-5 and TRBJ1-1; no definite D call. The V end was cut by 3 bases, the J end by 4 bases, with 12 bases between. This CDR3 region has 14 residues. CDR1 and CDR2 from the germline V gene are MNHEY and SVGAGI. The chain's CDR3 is CASSYGLGITEAFF. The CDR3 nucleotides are TGTGCCAGCAGTTATGGTCTGGGGATCACTGAAGCTTTCTTT.

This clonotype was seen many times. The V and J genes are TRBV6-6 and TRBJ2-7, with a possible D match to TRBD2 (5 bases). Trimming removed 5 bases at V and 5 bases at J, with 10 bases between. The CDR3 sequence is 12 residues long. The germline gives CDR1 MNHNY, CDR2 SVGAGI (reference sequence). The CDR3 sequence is CASSPTRDEQYF. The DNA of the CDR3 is TGTGCCAGCAGTCCCACTAGGGACGAGCAGTACTTC.

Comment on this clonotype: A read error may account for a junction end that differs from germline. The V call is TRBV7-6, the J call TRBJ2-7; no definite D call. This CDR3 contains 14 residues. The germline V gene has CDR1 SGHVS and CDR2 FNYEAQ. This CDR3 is CASGLAMPSYEQYF. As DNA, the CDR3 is TGTGCCAGCGGCTTAGCCATGCCCTCCTACGAGCAGTACTTC.

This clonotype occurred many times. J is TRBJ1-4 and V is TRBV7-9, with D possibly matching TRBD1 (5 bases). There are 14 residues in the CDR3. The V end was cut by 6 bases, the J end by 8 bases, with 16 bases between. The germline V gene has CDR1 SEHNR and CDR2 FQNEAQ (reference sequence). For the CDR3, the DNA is TGTGCCAGCAGGAACATGGGGGAATACGAAAAACTGTTTTTT. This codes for CASRNMGEYEKLFF.

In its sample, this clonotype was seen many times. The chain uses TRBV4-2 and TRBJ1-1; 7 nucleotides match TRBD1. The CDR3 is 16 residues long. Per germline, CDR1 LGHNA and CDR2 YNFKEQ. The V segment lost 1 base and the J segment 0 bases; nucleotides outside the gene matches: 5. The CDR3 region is CASSQGTGVMNTEAFF. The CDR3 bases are TGTGCCAGCAGCCAAGGGACAGGAGTCATGAACACTGAAGCTTTCTTT.

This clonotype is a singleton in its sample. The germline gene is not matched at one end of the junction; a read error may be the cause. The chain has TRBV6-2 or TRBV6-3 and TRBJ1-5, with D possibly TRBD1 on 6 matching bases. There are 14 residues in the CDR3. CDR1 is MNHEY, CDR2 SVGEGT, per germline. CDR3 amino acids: CASSSRGGNRPQHF. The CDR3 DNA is TGTGCCAGCAGTTCCAGGGGTGGCAATCGGCCCCAGCATTTT.

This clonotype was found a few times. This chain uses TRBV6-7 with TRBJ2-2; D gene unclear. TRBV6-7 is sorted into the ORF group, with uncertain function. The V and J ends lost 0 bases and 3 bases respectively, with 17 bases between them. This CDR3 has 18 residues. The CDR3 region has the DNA TGTGCCAGCAGTTACTCGACGCCTCGGTGTAGATACACCGGGGAGCTGTTTTTT. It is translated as CASSYSTPRCRYTGELFF.

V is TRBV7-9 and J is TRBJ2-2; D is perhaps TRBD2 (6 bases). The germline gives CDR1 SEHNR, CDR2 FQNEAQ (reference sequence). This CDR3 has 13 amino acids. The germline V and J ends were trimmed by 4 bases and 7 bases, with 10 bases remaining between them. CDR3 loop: CASSSRDGGELFF. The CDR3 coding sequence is TGTGCCAGCAGCTCGCGGGACGGCGGGGAGCTGTTTTTT.

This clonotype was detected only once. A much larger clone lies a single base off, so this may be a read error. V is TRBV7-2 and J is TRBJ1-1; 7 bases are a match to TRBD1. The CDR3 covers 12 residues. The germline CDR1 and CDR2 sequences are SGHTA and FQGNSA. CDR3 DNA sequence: TGTGCCGGCAGCCTAGCCTCCGGGACAGTCTTCTTT. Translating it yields CAGSLASGTVFF.

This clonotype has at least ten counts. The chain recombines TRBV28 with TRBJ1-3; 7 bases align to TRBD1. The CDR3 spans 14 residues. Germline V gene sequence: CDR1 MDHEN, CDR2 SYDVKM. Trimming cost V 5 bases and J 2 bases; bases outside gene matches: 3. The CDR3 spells CASSPTGAGNTIYF. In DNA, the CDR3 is TGTGCCAGCAGTCCTACAGGGGCTGGAAACACCATATATTTT.

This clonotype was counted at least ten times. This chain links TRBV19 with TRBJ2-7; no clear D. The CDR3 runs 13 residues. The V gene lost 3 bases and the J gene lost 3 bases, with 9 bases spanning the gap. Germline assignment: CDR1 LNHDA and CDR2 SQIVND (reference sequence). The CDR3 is CASSITGNYEQYF. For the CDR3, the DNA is TGTGCCAGTAGTATTACCGGAAACTACGAGCAGTACTTC.

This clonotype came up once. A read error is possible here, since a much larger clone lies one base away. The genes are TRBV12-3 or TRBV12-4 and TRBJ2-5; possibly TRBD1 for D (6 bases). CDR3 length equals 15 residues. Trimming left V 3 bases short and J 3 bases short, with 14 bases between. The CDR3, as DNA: TGTGCCAGCAGTTTGTACAGGGACGGGGAAGAGACCCAGTACTTC. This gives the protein CASSLYRDGEETQYF.

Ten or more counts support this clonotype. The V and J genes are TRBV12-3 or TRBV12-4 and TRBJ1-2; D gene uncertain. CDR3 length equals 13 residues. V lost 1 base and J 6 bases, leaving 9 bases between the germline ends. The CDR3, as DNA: TGTGCCAGCAGTTTAGTCAGGAGCCATGGCTACACCTTC. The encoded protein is CASSLVRSHGYTF.

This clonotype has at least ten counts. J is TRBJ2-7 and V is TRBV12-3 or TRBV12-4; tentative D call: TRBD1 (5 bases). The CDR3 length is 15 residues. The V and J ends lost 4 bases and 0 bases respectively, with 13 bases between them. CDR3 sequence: CASSSSGISSYEQYF. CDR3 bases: TGTGCCAGCAGTTCGTCAGGGATCAGCTCCTACGAGCAGTACTTC.

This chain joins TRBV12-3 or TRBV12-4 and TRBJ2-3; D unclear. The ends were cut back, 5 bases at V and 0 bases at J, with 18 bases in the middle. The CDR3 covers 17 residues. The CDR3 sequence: CASSPRGEDHSTDTQYF. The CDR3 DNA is TGTGCCAGCAGTCCCCGTGGAGAGGACCATAGCACAGATACGCAGTATTTT.

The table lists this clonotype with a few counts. This CDR3 reads CASSSLAGTLSYEQYF. The CDR3 DNA follows: TGCGCCAGCAGCAGCTTAGCGGGAACCCTCTCCTACGAGCAGTACTTC. The chain employs TRBV4-1 and TRBJ2-7, with 8 bases lining up with TRBD2. The germline gives CDR1 MGHRA, CDR2 YSYEKL. Trimming removed 5 bases from V and 0 bases from J; junction bases left unmatched: 9. The CDR3 loop spans 16 amino acids.

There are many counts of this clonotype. This CDR3 is CASSESGSDPGAVTEAFF. The CDR3 region has the DNA TGTGCCAGCAGTGAATCCGGGAGCGACCCCGGGGCGGTCACTGAAGCTTTCTTT. The V gene is TRBV2, the J gene TRBJ1-1; tentatively, D is TRBD1 (5 bases). The CDR3 is 18 amino acids. Trimming stripped 2 bases from V and 4 bases from J, with 23 bases between. Per the germline V gene, CDR1 is SNHLY and CDR2 is FYNNEI.

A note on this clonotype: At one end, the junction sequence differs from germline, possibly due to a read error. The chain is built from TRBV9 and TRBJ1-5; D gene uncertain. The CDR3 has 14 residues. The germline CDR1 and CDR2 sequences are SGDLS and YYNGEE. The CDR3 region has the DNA TGTGCCAGCGGCGTAGGCGGTAGCAATCAGCCCCAGCATTTT. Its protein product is CASGVGGSNQPQHF.

The CDR3 DNA reads TGTGCCAGCAGCGCATCGGTCGGTGTCTATGGCTACACCTTC. This gives the protein CASSASVGVYGYTF. The V and J genes are TRBV7-9 and TRBJ1-2, with D hard to call. Deletions cut 5 bases from V and 4 bases from J, with 14 bases between. The CDR3 is 14 amino acids. Germline CDR1 SEHNR, CDR2 FQNEAQ (reference sequence).

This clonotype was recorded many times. The CDR3 loop is CASSQGESVTSPLHF. CDR3 in DNA: TGTGCCAGCAGCCAGGGGGAATCCGTTACTTCACCCCTCCACTTT. V and J are TRBV7-9 and TRBJ1-6; TRBD1 aligns across 7 bases. Germline loops: CDR1 SEHNR, CDR2 FQNEAQ (reference sequence). The CDR3 has 15 residues. V lost 5 bases and J lost 9; bases outside the gene matches: 10. The whole variable domain, remainder taken from reference TRBV7-9 and TRBJ1-6, is DTGVSQNPRHKITKRGQNVTFRCDPISEHNRLYWYRQTLGQGPEFLTYFQNEAQLEKSRLLSDRFSAERPKGSFSTLEIQRTEQGDSAMYLCASSQGESVTSPLHFGNGTRLTVT.

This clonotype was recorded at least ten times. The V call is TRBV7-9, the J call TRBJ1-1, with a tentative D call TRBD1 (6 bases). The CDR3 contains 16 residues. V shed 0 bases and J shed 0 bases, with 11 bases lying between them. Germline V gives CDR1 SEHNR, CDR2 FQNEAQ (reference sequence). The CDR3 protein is CASSLAPGQLNTEAFF. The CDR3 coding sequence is TGTGCCAGCAGCTTAGCCCCCGGACAGTTGAACACTGAAGCTTTCTTT.

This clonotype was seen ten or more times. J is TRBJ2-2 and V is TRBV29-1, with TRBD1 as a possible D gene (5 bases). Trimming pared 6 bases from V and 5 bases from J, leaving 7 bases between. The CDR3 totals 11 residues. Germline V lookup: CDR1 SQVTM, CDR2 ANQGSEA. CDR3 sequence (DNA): TGCAGCGTCAGGGATACCGGGGAGCTGTTTTTT. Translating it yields CSVRDTGELFF.

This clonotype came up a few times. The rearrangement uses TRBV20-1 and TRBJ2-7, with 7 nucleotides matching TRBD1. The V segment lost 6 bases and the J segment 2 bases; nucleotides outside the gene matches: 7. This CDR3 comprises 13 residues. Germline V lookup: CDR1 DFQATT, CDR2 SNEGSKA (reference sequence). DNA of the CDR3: TGCAGTGCGCCTCGGGACAGCCCCTACGAGCAGTACTTC. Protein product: CSAPRDSPYEQYF.

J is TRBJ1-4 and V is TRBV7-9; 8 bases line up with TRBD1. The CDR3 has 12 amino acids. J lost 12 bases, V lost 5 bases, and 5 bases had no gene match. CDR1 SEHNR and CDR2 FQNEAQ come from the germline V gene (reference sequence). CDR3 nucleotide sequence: TGTGCCAGCAGCCACAGGGGGTTGGAACTGTTTTTT. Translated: CASSHRGLELFF.

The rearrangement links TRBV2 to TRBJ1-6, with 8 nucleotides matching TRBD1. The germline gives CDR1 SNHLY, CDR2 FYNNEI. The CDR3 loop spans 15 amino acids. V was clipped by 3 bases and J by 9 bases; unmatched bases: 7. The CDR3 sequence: CASSDRGRLSSPLHF. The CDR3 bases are TGTGCCAGCAGTGACAGGGGGCGACTTAGTTCACCCCTCCACTTT.

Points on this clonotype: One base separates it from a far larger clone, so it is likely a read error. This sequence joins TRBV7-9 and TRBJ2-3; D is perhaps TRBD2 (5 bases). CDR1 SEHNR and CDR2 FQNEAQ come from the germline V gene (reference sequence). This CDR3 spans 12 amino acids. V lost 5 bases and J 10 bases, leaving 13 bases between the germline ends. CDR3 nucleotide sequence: TGTGCCAGCAGCCCCAGCGGTGATGCGCAGTATTTT. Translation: CASSPSGDAQYF.

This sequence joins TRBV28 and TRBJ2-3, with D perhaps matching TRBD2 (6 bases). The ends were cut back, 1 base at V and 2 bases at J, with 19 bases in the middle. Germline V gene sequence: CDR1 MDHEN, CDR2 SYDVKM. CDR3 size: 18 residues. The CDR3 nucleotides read TGTGCCAGCAGTTTATCGCGGGGTCGGCTGGATGACACAGATACGCAGTATTTT. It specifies CASSLSRGRLDDTDTQYF.

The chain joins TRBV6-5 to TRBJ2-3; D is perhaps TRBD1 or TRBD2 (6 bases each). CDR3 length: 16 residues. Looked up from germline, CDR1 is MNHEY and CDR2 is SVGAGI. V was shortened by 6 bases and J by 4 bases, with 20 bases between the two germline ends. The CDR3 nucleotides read TGTGCCAGCAGAGTTGACTGGGGGGCCCCCCCAGATACGCAGTATTTT. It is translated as CASRVDWGAPPDTQYF.

CDR3 DNA: TGTGCCAGCAGCACCACAGGGGGAAAGGCTTTCTTT. It is translated as CASSTTGGKAFF. The rearrangement joins TRBV11-2 to TRBJ1-1; 8 bases are a match to TRBD1. V was pared by 5 bases and J by 11 bases, with 7 bases of the junction left unmatched. CDR3 length equals 12 residues. Germline assignment: CDR1 SGHAT and CDR2 FQNNGV.